Listed below are T cell receptor beta chains from one sample, sequenced in a study of CD8 T cells in Susac syndrome. TCRdb re-called the immunoSEQ multiplex PCR reads through MiXCR, storing one row per CDR3 protein. Here the sample spans around 81,000 distinct CDR3 sequences, around 94% being singletons. The specimen was CD8+ T cells from PBMCs. Source of these receptors: a human donor with Susac syndrome. Both conserved end residues are part of each CDR3. The D gene is left open where the match is weak.

J gene	V gene	D gene	CDR3 protein
TRBJ2-1	TRBV3-1	TRBD2	CASSQTSGGAASYNEQFF
TRBJ2-7	TRBV6-5	TRBD2	CASSLTSAFYEQYF
TRBJ1-5	TRBV7-2	.	CASSLAWGGIQPQHF
TRBJ2-5	TRBV2	.	CASRDMGNQETQYF
TRBJ2-5	TRBV3-1	TRBD2	CASSQDEVVGLAGGPYQETQYF
TRBJ2-7	TRBV29-1	.	CSVVGRSSYEQYF
TRBJ2-5	TRBV11-2	.	CASSLLGQETQYF
TRBJ2-5	TRBV13	TRBD1	CASSSTGQDGEETQYF
TRBJ2-1	TRBV7-9	.	CASSLMVPPNEQFF
TRBJ2-1	TRBV6-2/TRBV6-3	.	CASSYMDTPYNEQFF
TRBJ1-2	TRBV20-1	.	CSASPETATSYGYTF
TRBJ1-5	TRBV15	TRBD1	CATSQDRESNQPQHF
TRBJ1-1	TRBV7-8	.	CASSSHGSGAEAFF
TRBJ2-3	TRBV20-1	TRBD2	CSARDRDSGRGGTDTQYF
TRBJ2-2	TRBV29-1	.	CSVEGEGSTGELFF
TRBJ2-7	TRBV29-1	.	CSVSLTDSYEQYF
TRBJ1-1	TRBV30	.	CAWTGGNTEAFF
TRBJ2-7	TRBV2	.	CASRGRITYEQYF
TRBJ1-4	TRBV7-8	.	CASSLDPRVNEKLFF
TRBJ1-2	TRBV19	TRBD1	CASMDRVDGYGYTF
TRBJ2-1	TRBV30	.	CAWSISGGASEQFF
TRBJ1-2	TRBV7-9	.	CASSLGFDGYGYTF
TRBJ2-2	TRBV3-1	.	CASSQVTENTGELFF
TRBJ1-1	TRBV19	.	CATSSGTEAFF
TRBJ1-2	TRBV20-1	TRBD1	CSARDRDRVYGYTF
TRBJ2-1	TRBV7-9	.	CASSSGLRDEQFF
TRBJ1-1	TRBV27	TRBD1	CASSWDRGTGEAFF
TRBJ2-1	TRBV23-1	.	CASSQSSGKGRYNEQFF
TRBJ2-5	TRBV24-1	.	CATSDEKTQYF
TRBJ2-5	TRBV12-5	.	CASGNEGAGEETQYF
TRBJ2-7	TRBV12-3/TRBV12-4	.	CASSLRVVPYEQYF
TRBJ2-1	TRBV12-3/TRBV12-4	.	CASSFPGLRQFF
TRBJ2-7	TRBV2	TRBD2	CATQTSGGYEQYF